This record looks at one TCR beta chain sequence and its context. This record belongs to a study of T cell changes during pregnancy in multiple sclerosis. J lost 4 bases, V lost 0 bases, and 9 bases had no gene match. Per germline, CDR1 SGDLS and CDR2 YYNGEE. CDR3 length equals 17 residues. Libraries were prepared by immunoSEQ multiplex PCR; TCRdb keeps only in-frame clonotypes and omits some of them. The sample has over 50,000 clones, approximately 90% seen once. The TCR comes from a female donor with multiple sclerosis, enrolled in a pregnancy study. The chain employs TRBV9 and TRBJ2-5, with TRBD2 identical over 10 bases. The source material was CD4+ T cells from peripheral blood mononuclear cells, sampled after pregnancy. Here the CDR3 reads CASSVGPSGRGGETQYF. The CDR3 region has the DNA TGTGCCAGCAGCGTAGGTCCTAGCGGGAGAGGGGGAGAGACCCAGTACTTC.